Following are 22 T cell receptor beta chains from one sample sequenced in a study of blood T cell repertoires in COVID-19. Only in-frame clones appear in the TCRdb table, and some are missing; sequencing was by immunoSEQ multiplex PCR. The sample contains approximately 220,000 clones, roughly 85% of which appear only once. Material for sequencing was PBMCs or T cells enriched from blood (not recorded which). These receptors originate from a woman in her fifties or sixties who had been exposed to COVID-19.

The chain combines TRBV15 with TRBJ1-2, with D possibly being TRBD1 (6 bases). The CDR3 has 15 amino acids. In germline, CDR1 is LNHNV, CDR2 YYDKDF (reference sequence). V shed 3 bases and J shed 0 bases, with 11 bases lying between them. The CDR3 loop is CATSRGAVTNYGYTF. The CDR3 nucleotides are TGTGCCACCAGCAGGGGGGCGGTGACTAACTATGGCTACACCTTC.

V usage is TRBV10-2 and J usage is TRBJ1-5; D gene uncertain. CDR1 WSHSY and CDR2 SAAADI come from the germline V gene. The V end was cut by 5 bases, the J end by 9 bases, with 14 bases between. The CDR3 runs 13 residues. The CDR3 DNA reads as TGCGCCAGCAGTTCTGACCTACAGTCGCCCCAGCATTTT. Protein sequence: CASSSDLQSPQHF.

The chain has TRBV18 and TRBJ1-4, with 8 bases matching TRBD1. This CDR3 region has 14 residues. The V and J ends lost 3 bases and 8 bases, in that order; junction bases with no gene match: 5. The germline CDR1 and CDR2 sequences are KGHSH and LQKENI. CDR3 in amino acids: CASSPETGDEKLFF. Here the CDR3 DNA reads TGTGCCAGCTCACCCGAGACAGGGGACGAAAAACTGTTTTTT.

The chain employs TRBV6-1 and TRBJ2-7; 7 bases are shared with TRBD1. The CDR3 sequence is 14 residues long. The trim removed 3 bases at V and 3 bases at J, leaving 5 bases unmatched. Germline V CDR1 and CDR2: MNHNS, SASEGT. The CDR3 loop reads CASSEYWTGYEQYF. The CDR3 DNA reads TGTGCCAGCAGTGAGTATTGGACAGGCTACGAGCAGTACTTC.

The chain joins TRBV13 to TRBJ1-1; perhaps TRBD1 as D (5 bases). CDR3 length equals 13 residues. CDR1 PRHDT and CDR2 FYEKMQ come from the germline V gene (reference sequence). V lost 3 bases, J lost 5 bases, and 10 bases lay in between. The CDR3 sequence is CASSFWGGTEAFF. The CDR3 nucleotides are TGTGCCAGCAGCTTCTGGGGGGGGACTGAAGCTTTCTTT.

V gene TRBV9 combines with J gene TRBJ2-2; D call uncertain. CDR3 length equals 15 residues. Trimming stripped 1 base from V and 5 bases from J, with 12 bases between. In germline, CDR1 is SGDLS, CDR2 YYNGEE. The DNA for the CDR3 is TGTGCCAGCAGCGTATTAGAATTGTTTACCGGGGAGCTGTTTTTT. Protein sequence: CASSVLELFTGELFF.

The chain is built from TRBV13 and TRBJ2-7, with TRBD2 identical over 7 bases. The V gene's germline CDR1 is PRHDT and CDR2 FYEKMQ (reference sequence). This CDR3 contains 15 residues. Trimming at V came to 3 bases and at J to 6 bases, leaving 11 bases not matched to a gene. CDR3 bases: TGTGCCAGCAGCTTGACCGGACTAGAGGGTGGCGAGCAGTACTTC. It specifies CASSLTGLEGGEQYF.

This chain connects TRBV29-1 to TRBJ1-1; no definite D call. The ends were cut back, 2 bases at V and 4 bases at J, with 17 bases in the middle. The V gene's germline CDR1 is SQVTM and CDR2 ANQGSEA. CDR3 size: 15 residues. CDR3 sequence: CSVEFAPTWATEAFF. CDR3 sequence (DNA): TGCAGCGTTGAATTTGCGCCAACTTGGGCCACTGAAGCTTTCTTT.

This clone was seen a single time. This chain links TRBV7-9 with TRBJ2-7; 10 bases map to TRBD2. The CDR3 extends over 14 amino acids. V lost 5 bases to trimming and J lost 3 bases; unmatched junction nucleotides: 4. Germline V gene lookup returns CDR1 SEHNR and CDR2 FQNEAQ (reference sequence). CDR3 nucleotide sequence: TGTGCCAGCAGCGGACTAGCGGAGAACTACGAGCAGTACTTC. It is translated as CASSGLAENYEQYF.

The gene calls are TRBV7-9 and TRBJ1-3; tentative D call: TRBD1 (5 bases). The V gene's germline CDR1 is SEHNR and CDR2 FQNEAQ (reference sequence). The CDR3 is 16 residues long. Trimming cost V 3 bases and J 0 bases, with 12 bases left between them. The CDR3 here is CASSLLEGYSGNTIYF. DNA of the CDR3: TGTGCCAGCAGCTTGCTGGAGGGGTACTCTGGAAACACCATATATTTT. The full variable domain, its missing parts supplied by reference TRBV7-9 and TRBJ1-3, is DTGVSQNPRHKITKRGQNVTFRCDPISEHNRLYWYRQTLGQGPEFLTYFQNEAQLEKSRLLSDRFSAERPKGSFSTLEIQRTEQGDSAMYLCASSLLEGYSGNTIYFGEGSWLTVV.

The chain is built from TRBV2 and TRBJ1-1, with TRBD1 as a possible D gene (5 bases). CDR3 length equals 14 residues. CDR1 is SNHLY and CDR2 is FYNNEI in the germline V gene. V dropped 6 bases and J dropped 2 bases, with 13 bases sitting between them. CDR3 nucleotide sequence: TGTGCCAGCAGGCAGGGACTAGGAAACACTGAAGCTTTCTTT. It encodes CASRQGLGNTEAFF.

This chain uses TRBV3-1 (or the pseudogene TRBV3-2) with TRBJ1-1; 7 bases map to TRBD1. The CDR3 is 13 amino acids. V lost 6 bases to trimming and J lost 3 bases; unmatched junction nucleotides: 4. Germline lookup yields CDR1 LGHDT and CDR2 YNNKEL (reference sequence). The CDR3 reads CASRQGRDTEAFF. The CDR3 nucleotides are TGTGCCAGCAGACAGGGGCGAGACACTGAAGCTTTCTTT.

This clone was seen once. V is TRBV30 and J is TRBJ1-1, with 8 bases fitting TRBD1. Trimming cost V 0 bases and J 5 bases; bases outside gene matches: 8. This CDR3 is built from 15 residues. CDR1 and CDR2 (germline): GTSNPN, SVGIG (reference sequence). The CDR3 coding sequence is TGTGCCTGGAGTGTAAGGGGCAGGGGGCATACTGAAGCTTTCTTT. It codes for CAWSVRGRGHTEAFF.

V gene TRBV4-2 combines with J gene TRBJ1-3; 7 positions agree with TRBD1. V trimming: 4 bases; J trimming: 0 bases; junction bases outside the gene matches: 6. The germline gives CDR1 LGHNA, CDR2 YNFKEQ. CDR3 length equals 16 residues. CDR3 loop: CASSRLPGGSGNTIYF. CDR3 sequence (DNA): TGTGCCAGCAGCCGCCTCCCAGGGGGCTCTGGAAACACCATATATTTT.

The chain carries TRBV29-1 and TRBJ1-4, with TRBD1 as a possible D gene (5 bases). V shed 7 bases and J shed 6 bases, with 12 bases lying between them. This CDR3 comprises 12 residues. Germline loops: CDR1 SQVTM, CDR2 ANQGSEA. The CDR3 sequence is CSAGEWDEKLFF. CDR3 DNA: TGCAGCGCGGGGGAGTGGGATGAAAAACTGTTTTTT.

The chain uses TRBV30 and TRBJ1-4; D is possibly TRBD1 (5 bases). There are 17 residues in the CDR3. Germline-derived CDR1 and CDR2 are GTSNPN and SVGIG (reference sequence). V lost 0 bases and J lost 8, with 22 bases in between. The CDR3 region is CAWSVNLPYRIGEKLFF. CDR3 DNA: TGTGCCTGGAGTGTAAACCTCCCCTACAGGATAGGAGAAAAACTGTTTTTT.

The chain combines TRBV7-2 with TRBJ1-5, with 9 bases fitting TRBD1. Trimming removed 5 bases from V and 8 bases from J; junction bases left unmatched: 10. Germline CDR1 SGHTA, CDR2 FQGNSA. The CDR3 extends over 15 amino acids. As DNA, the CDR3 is TGTGCCAGCAGCCAGAATACAGGGGGCCTGGAGCCCCAGCATTTT. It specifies CASSQNTGGLEPQHF.

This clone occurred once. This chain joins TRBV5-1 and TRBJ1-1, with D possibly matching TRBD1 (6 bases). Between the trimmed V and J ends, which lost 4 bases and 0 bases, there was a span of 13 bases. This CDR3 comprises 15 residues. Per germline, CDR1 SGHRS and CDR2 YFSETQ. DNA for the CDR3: TGCGCCAGCAGCAATCCGGGGGGGCTGAACACTGAAGCTTTCTTT. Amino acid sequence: CASSNPGGLNTEAFF. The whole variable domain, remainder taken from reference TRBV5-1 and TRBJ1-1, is KAGVTQTPRYLIKTRGQQVTLSCSPISGHRSVSWYQQTPGQGLQFLFEYFSETQRNKGNFPGRFSGRQFSNSRSEMNVSTLELGDSALYLCASSNPGGLNTEAFFGQGTRLTVV.

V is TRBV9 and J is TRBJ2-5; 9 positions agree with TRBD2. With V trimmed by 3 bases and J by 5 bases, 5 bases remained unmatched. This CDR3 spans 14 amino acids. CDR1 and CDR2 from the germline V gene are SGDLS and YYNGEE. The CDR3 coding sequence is TGTGCCAGCAGCGCAAGCGGGGGGTCGGAGACCCAGTACTTC. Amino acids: CASSASGGSETQYF.

The CDR3 sequence is CASRETGATTEAFF. The CDR3 bases are TGTGCCAGCAGGGAGACAGGGGCTACCACTGAAGCTTTCTTT. The gene calls are TRBV2 and TRBJ1-1; TRBD1 aligns across 8 bases. Germline V CDR1 and CDR2: SNHLY, FYNNEI. This CDR3 region has 14 residues. V trimming: 6 bases; J trimming: 4 bases; junction bases outside the gene matches: 7.

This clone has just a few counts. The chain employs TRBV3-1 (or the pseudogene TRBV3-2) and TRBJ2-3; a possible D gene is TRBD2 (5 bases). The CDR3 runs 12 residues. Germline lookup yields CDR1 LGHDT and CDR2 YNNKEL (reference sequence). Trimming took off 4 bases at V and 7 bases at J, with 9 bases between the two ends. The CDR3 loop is CASSLRGNTQYF. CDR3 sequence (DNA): TGTGCCAGCAGCCTTCGGGGTAATACGCAGTATTTT.

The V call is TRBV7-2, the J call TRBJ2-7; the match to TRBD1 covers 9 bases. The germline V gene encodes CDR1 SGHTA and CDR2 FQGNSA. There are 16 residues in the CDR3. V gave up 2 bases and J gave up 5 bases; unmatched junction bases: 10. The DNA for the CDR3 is TGTGCCAGCAGCTTACCAATGACAGGGGGTCTCGACGAGCAGTACTTC. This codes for CASSLPMTGGLDEQYF.